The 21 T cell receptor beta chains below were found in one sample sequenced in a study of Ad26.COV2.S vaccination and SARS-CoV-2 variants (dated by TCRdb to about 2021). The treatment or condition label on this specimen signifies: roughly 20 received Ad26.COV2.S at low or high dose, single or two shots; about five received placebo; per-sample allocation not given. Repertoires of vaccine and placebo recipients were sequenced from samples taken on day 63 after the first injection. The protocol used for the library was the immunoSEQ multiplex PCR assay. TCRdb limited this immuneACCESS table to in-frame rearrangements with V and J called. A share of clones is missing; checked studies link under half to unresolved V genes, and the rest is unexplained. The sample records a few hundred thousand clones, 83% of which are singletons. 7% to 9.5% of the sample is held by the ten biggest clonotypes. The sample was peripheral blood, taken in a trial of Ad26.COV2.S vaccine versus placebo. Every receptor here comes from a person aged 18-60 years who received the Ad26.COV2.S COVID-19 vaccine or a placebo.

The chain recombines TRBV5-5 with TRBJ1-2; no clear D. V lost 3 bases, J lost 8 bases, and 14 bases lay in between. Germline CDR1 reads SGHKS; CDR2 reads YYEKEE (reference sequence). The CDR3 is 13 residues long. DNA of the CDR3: TGTGCCAGCAGCTCGACGCGGGGTGGGGGCTACACCTTC. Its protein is CASSSTRGGGYTF.

CDR3 DNA: TGTGCCAGCAGTGATAGGTCCGAGGACACTGAAGCTTTCTTT. Amino acids: CASSDRSEDTEAFF. V and J are TRBV2 and TRBJ1-1; D is undetermined. This CDR3 contains 14 residues. The germline V and J ends were trimmed by 3 bases and 3 bases, with 11 bases remaining between them. The germline gives CDR1 SNHLY, CDR2 FYNNEI.

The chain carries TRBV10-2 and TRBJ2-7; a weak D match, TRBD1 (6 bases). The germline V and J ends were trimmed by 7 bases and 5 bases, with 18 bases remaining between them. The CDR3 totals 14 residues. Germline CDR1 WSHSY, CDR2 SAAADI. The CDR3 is CASTIRQVRDEQYF. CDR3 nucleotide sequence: TGCGCCAGCACAATCCGACAGGTTAGGGACGAGCAGTACTTC.

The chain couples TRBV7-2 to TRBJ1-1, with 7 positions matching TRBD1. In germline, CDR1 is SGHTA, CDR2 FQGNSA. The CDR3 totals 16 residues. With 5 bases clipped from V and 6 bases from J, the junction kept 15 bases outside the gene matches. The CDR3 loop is CASSPMTGTRGAEAFF. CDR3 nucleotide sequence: TGTGCCAGCAGCCCCATGACAGGGACCCGCGGTGCTGAAGCTTTCTTT. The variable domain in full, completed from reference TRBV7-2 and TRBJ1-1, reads GAGVSQSPSNKVTEKGKDVELRCDPISGHTALYWYRQSLGQGLEFLIYFQGNSAPDKSGLPSDRFSAERTGGSVSTLTIQRTQQEDSAVYLCASSPMTGTRGAEAFFGQGTRLTVV.

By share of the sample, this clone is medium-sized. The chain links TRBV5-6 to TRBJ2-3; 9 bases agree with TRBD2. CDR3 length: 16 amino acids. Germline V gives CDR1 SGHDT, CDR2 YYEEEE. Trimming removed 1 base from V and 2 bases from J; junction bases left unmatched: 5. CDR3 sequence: CASSLNAGGLTDTQYF. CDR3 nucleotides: TGTGCCAGCAGCTTGAATGCGGGGGGGCTCACAGATACGCAGTATTTT.

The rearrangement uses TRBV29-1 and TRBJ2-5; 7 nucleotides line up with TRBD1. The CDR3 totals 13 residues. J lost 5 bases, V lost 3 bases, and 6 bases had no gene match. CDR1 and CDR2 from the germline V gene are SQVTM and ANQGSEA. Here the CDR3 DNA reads TGCAGCGTTGATCGACAGGGTAGGGAGACCCAGTACTTC. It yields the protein CSVDRQGRETQYF. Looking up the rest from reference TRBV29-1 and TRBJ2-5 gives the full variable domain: SAVISQKPSRDICQRGTSLTIQCQVDSQVTMMFWYRQQPGQSLTLIATANQGSEATYESGFVIDKFPISRPNLTFSTLTVSNMSPEDSSIYLCSVDRQGRETQYFGPGTRLLVL.

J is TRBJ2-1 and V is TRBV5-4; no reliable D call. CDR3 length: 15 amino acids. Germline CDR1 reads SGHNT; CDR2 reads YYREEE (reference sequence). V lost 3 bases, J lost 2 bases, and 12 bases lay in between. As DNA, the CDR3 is TGTGCCAGCAGCTCCCGGAGCCCGGCCTACAATGAGCAGTTCTTC. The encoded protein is CASSSRSPAYNEQFF.

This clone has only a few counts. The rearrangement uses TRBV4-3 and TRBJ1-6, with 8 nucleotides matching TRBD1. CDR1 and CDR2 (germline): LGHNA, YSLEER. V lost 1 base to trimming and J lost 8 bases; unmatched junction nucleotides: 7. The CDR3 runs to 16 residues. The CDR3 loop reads CASSQGPPDRDSPLHF. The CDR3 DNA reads TGCGCCAGCAGCCAAGGACCCCCGGACAGGGATTCACCCCTCCACTTT.

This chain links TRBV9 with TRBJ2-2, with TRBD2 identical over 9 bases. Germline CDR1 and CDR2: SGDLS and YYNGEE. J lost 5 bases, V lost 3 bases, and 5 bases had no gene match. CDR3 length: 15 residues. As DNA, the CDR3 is TGTGCCAGCAGCGGACTAGCGGATTCGACCGGGGAGCTGTTTTTT. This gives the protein CASSGLADSTGELFF.

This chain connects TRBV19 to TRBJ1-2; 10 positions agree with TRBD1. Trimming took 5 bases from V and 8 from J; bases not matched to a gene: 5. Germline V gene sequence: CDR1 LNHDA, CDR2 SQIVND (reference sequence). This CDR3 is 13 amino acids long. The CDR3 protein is CASSWGTGEGYTF. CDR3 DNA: TGTGCCAGTAGTTGGGGGACAGGGGAAGGCTACACCTTC.

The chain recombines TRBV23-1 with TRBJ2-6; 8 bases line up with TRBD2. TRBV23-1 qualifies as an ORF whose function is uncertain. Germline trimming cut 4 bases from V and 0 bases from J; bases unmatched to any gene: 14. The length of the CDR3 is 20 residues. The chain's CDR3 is CASSPFRRAGDHSGANVLTF. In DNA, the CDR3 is TGCGCCAGCAGTCCCTTCAGGCGAGCGGGAGACCACTCTGGGGCCAACGTCCTGACTTTC.

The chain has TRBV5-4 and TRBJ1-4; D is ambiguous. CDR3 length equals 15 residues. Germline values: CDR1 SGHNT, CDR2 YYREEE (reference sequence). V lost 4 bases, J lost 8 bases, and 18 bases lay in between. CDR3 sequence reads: CASSLTSGIEEKLFF. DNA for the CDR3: TGTGCCAGCAGCCTGACCTCAGGAATTGAGGAAAAACTGTTTTTT. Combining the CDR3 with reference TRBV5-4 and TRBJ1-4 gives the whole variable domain ETGVTQSPTHLIKTRGQQVTLRCSSQSGHNTVSWYQQALGQGPQFIFQYYREEENGRGNFPPRFSGLQFPNYSSELNVNALELDDSALYLCASSLTSGIEEKLFFGSGTQLSVL.

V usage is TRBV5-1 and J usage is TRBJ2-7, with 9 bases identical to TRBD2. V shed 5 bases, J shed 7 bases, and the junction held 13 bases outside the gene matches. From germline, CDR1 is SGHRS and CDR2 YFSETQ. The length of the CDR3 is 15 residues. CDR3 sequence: CASSRVAGVNTEQYF. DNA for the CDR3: TGCGCCAGCAGTCGGGTAGCGGGAGTAAATACAGAGCAGTACTTC. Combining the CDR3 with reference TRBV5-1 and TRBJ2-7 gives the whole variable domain KAGVTQTPRYLIKTRGQQVTLSCSPISGHRSVSWYQQTPGQGLQFLFEYFSETQRNKGNFPGRFSGRQFSNSRSEMNVSTLELGDSALYLCASSRVAGVNTEQYFGPGTRLTVT.

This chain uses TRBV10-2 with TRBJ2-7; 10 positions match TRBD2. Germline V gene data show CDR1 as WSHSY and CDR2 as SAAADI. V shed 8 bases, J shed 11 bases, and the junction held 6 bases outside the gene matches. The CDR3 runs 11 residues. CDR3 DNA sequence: TGCGCCAGCCAAAGCGGGGGGGAAGAGTACTTC. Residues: CASQSGGEEYF.

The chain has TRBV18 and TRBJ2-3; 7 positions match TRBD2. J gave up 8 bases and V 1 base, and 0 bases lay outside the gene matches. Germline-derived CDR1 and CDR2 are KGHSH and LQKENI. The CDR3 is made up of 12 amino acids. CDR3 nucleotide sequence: TGTGCCAGCTCACCACGGGGGGGTACGCAGTATTTT. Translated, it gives CASSPRGGTQYF. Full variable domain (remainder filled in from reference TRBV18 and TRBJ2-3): NAGVMQNPRHLVRRRGQEARLRCSPMKGHSHVYWYRQLPEEGLKFMVYLQKENIIDESGMPKERFSAEFPKEGPSILRIQQVVRGDSAAYFCASSPRGGTQYFGPGTRLTVL.

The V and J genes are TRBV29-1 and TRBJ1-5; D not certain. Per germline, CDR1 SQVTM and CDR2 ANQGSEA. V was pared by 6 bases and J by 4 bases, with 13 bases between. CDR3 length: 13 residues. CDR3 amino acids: CSVQPASNQPQHF. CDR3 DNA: TGCAGCGTCCAGCCGGCCTCGAATCAGCCCCAGCATTTT.

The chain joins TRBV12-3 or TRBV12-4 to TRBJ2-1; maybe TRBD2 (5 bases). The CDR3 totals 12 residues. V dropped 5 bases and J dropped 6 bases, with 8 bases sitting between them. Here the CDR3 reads CASSGSINEQFF. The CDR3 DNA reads TGTGCCAGCAGTGGGAGTATCAATGAGCAGTTCTTC.

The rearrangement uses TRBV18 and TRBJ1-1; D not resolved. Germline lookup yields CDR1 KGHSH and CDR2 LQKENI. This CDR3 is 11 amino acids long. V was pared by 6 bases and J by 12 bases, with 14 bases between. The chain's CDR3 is CASSPPGATFF. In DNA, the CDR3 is TGTGCCAGCTCCCCTCCGGGCGCGACTTTCTTT.

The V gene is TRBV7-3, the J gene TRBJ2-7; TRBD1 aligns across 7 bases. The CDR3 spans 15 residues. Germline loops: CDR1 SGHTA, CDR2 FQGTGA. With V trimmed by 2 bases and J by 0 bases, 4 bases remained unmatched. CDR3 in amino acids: CASSLWGQSSYEQYF. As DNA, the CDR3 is TGTGCCAGCAGCTTATGGGGACAGTCCTCCTACGAGCAGTACTTC.

Here the CDR3 DNA reads TGTGCCAGCAGCGGGGTTAACGCGGGCAATCAGCCCCAGCATTTT. The encoded protein is CASSGVNAGNQPQHF. V gene TRBV7-2 combines with J gene TRBJ1-5; D is undetermined. The CDR3 has 15 residues. The V end lost 5 bases, the J end lost 2 bases, and 13 bases lay between the germline ends. Germline V CDR1 and CDR2: SGHTA, FQGNSA.

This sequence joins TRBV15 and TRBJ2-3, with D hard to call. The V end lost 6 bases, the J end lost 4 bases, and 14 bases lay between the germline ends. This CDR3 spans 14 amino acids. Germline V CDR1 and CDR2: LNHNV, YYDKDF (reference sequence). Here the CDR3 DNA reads TGTGCCACCAGTCCCCGGGTTGGCGCAGATACGCAGTATTTT. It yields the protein CATSPRVGADTQYF.